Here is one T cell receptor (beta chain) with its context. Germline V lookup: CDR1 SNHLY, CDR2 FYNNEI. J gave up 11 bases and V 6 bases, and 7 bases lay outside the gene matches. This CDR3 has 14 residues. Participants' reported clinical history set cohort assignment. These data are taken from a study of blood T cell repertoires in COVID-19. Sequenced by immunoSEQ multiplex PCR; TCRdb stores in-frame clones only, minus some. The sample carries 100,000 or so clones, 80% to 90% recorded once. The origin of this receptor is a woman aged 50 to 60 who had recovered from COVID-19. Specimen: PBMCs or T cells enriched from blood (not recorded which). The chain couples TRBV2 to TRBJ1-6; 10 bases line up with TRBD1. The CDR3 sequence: CASSLGTGVTPLHF. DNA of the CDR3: TGTGCCAGCAGCCTCGGGACAGGGGTAACACCCCTCCACTTT.